Each of the 32 T cell receptor beta chains below was sequenced from the same sample in a study of cytomegalovirus exposure and HLA in healthy donors. Primers included in the PCR were 60 Vbeta and 13 Jbeta primers. Libraries were prepared by immunoSEQ multiplex PCR; TCRdb keeps only in-frame clonotypes and omits some of them. Here the sample spans approximately 200,000 clones, about 80% being singletons. Input material: PBMCs. These receptors were collected from a woman aged 25 to 45 in good health and CMV-seropositive.

This clone has more than one count but fewer than ten. As DNA, the CDR3 is TGCGCCAGCAGCCCCATTGGGTCTGAATGGGGCGATACGCAGTATTTT. It codes for CASSPIGSEWGDTQYF. The chain uses TRBV5-1 and TRBJ2-3, with D possibly being TRBD1 (5 bases). The CDR3 runs 16 residues. Germline lookup yields CDR1 SGHRS and CDR2 YFSETQ. V lost 4 bases, J lost 6 bases, and 21 bases lay in between.

V gene TRBV5-6 combines with J gene TRBJ1-5; D may be TRBD1 (6 bases). V was shortened by 5 bases and J by 5 bases, with 14 bases between the two germline ends. The CDR3 totals 14 residues. Germline V gene data show CDR1 as SGHDT and CDR2 as YYEEEE. This chain's CDR3 is CASSYQGYDQPQHF. The CDR3 nucleotides are TGTGCCAGCAGTTATCAGGGGTACGATCAGCCCCAGCATTTT.

This chain links TRBV21-1 with TRBJ1-2; whether TRBD1, the table's D call, matches the DNA was not checked. TRBV21-1 has pseudogene status. The CDR3 is 18 amino acids. CDR3 DNA sequence: TGTGCCAGCAGCAAGGGATCCCCGGACAGGGAAGGAGGGGATGGCTACACCTTC. Residues: CASSKGSPDREGGDGYTF.

The rearrangement joins TRBV6-4 to TRBJ1-6; D gene unclear. The CDR3 loop spans 14 amino acids. CDR1 is MRHNA, CDR2 SNTAGT, per germline. The V end lost 7 bases, the J end lost 7 bases, and 14 bases lay between the germline ends. The CDR3 region is CASTPNPGNSPLHF. The CDR3 DNA sequence: TGTGCCAGCACGCCTAATCCGGGAAATTCACCCCTCCACTTT.

V gene TRBV29-1 combines with J gene TRBJ2-7, with 10 bases fitting TRBD1. V shed 4 bases, J shed 5 bases, and the junction held 2 bases outside the gene matches. The CDR3 sequence is 12 residues long. Germline V gives CDR1 SQVTM, CDR2 ANQGSEA. The CDR3 reads CSVGGQGDEQYF. CDR3 sequence (DNA): TGCAGCGTTGGAGGACAGGGGGACGAGCAGTACTTC.

This clone appeared once. The V gene is TRBV4-3, the J gene TRBJ1-4, with 7 bases fitting TRBD1. The CDR3 extends over 18 amino acids. Per germline, CDR1 LGHNA and CDR2 YSLEER. V shed 3 bases and J 0 bases; nucleotides not matched to a gene: 10. The CDR3 here is CASSHPGTGVATNEKLFF. CDR3 coding DNA: TGCGCCAGCAGCCACCCCGGAACAGGGGTTGCAACTAATGAAAAACTGTTTTTT.

The J gene is TRBJ2-3, the V gene TRBV9; 8 positions agree with TRBD2. Germline V gene data show CDR1 as SGDLS and CDR2 as YYNGEE. The CDR3 contains 16 residues. Trimming cost V 0 bases and J 2 bases; bases outside gene matches: 5. CDR3 sequence reads: CASSVGTSLPTDTQYF. DNA of the CDR3: TGTGCCAGCAGCGTAGGGACTAGCCTCCCCACAGATACGCAGTATTTT.

This clone was seen only a few times. In DNA, the CDR3 is TGCGCCAGCAGCTTGGCAGTCGGACTAGATTCCTACGAGCAGTACTTC. Its protein is CASSLAVGLDSYEQYF. The V gene is TRBV5-1, the J gene TRBJ2-7; TRBD2 matches at 7 bases. Germline-derived CDR1 and CDR2 are SGHRS and YFSETQ. The trim removed 0 bases at V and 1 base at J, leaving 7 bases unmatched. The CDR3 runs 16 residues.

This chain joins TRBV27 and TRBJ2-7, with D perhaps TRBD1 (6 bases). The CDR3 loop spans 14 amino acids. V was pared by 8 bases and J by 2 bases, with 16 bases between. The V gene's germline CDR1 is MNHEY and CDR2 SMNVEV (reference sequence). The CDR3 protein is CASSYGTPTYEQYF. The CDR3 DNA reads TGTGCCAGCTCTTACGGGACACCTACCTACGAGCAGTACTTC.

The rearrangement joins TRBV28 to TRBJ1-1, with a tentative D call TRBD1 (6 bases). Germline lookup yields CDR1 MDHEN and CDR2 SYDVKM. This CDR3 is built from 18 residues. V was clipped by 2 bases and J by 1 base, with 20 bases between them. The DNA for the CDR3 is TGTGCCAGCAGTTTAAGGGGGGGACACCCGAGGAAGAACACTGAAGCTTTCTTT. It yields the protein CASSLRGGHPRKNTEAFF.

The J gene is TRBJ1-1, the V gene TRBV18; D is undetermined. This CDR3 has 13 residues. The V gene lost 3 bases and the J gene lost 1 base, with 6 bases spanning the gap. Per germline, CDR1 KGHSH and CDR2 LQKENI. This CDR3 reads CASSPTPNTEAFF. The CDR3 bases are TGTGCCAGCTCACCTACACCGAACACTGAAGCTTTCTTT. The complete variable domain, with remaining parts taken from reference TRBV18 and TRBJ1-1, reads NAGVMQNPRHLVRRRGQEARLRCSPMKGHSHVYWYRQLPEEGLKFMVYLQKENIIDESGMPKERFSAEFPKEGPSILRIQQVVRGDSAAYFCASSPTPNTEAFFGQGTRLTVV.

This clone came up once. At one boundary the junction diverges from the germline segment, which might be a read error. The rearrangement joins TRBV27 to TRBJ1-6; 7 bases map to TRBD1. Looked up from germline, CDR1 is MNHEY and CDR2 is SMNVEV (reference sequence). This CDR3 is 15 amino acids long. The CDR3 DNA follows: TGTGCCAGCAGTCTATCGACAGGGTTGAATTCACCCCTCCACTTT. Its protein is CASSLSTGLNSPLHF.

The chain recombines TRBV18 with TRBJ2-7; 7 bases agree with TRBD1. Germline V CDR1 and CDR2: KGHSH, LQKENI. There are 15 residues in the CDR3. J was trimmed by 5 bases and V by 2 bases; bases with no gene match: 9. CDR3 amino acids: CASSPIGTAGHEQYF. The CDR3 coding sequence is TGTGCCAGCTCACCAATTGGGACAGCCGGTCACGAGCAGTACTTC.

The V and J genes are TRBV4-3 and TRBJ2-4; 10 bases are shared with TRBD2. The ends lost 1 base at V and 4 bases at J; junction bases unmatched: 7. The CDR3 contains 17 residues. The V gene's germline CDR1 is LGHNA and CDR2 YSLEER. The DNA of the CDR3 is TGCGCCAGCAGCCAAGGGGTAGCGGGGGGACAGAAAAACATTCAGTACTTC. As protein: CASSQGVAGGQKNIQYF.

As DNA, the CDR3 is TGCGCCAGCAGCTTGGACATCTCCTACGAGCAGTACTTC. Translated, it gives CASSLDISYEQYF. The rearrangement links TRBV5-1 to TRBJ2-7, with D unresolved. Germline V lookup: CDR1 SGHRS, CDR2 YFSETQ. Trimming took 0 bases from V and 0 from J, leaving 4 bases between them. This CDR3 comprises 13 residues.

The J gene is TRBJ2-3, the V gene TRBV5-8; 8 bases fit TRBD2. V lost 4 bases to trimming and J lost 4 bases; unmatched junction nucleotides: 14. The germline V gene encodes CDR1 SGHTS and CDR2 YDEGEE. The CDR3 sequence is 17 residues long. This CDR3 reads CASSPQQGGGPSDTQYF. The CDR3 DNA reads as TGTGCCAGCAGCCCCCAACAGGGCGGGGGGCCCTCAGATACGCAGTATTTT.

This chain connects TRBV5-8 to TRBJ1-4, with TRBD1 as a possible D gene (6 bases). CDR1 is SGHTS and CDR2 is YDEGEE in the germline V gene. V was clipped by 4 bases and J by 3 bases, with 10 bases between them. The CDR3 has 14 amino acids. The CDR3 DNA follows: TGTGCCAGCAGCCTGGACAGCTCTAATGAAAAACTGTTTTTT. This sequence encodes CASSLDSSNEKLFF.

The chain is built from TRBV11-2 and TRBJ2-1; D is possibly TRBD2 (6 bases). Germline assignment: CDR1 SGHAT and CDR2 FQNNGV. V dropped 7 bases and J dropped 7 bases, with 20 bases sitting between them. The CDR3 is 15 residues long. CDR3 DNA: TGTGCCAGCAAGGGAATCAGGGAGGTAAGGAATGAGCAGTTCTTC. It specifies CASKGIREVRNEQFF. Filled out from reference TRBV11-2 and TRBJ2-1, the complete variable domain reads EAGVAQSPRYKIIEKRQSVAFWCNPISGHATLYWYQQILGQGPKLLIQFQNNGVVDDSQLPKDRFSAERLKGVDSTLKIQPAKLEDSAVYLCASKGIREVRNEQFFGPGTRLTVL.

The chain couples TRBV30 to TRBJ2-3; 13 bases are shared with TRBD2. CDR3 length: 16 residues. From germline, CDR1 is GTSNPN and CDR2 SVGIG (reference sequence). The ends lost 1 base at V and 4 bases at J; junction bases unmatched: 5. CDR3 in DNA: TGTGCCTGGAGTGGAGGACTAGCGGGAGCCGCAGATACGCAGTATTTT. This encodes CAWSGGLAGAADTQYF.

CDR3 sequence reads: CATSRIEDRGHGYTF. The CDR3 DNA sequence: TGTGCCACCAGCAGGATTGAGGACAGGGGGCATGGCTACACCTTC. The chain has TRBV15 and TRBJ1-2, with 11 nucleotides matching TRBD1. The V gene end was trimmed by 3 bases and the J gene end by 6 bases; junction bases not matched to a gene: 6. Germline V gene lookup returns CDR1 LNHNV and CDR2 YYDKDF (reference sequence). There are 15 residues in the CDR3.

This sequence joins TRBV7-9 and TRBJ2-5; 7 bases are shared with TRBD1. CDR1 SEHNR and CDR2 FQNEAQ come from the germline V gene (reference sequence). V dropped 5 bases and J dropped 5; count of bases not matched to a gene: 11. The CDR3 is 15 residues long. CDR3 loop: CASSDRAGPGETQYF. For the CDR3, the DNA is TGTGCCAGCAGCGACAGGGCCGGTCCGGGGGAGACCCAGTACTTC. Full variable domain (outside the CDR3, taken from reference TRBV7-9 and TRBJ2-5): DTGVSQNPRHKITKRGQNVTFRCDPISEHNRLYWYRQTLGQGPEFLTYFQNEAQLEKSRLLSDRFSAERPKGSFSTLEIQRTEQGDSAMYLCASSDRAGPGETQYFGPGTRLLVL.

The rearrangement joins TRBV30 to TRBJ2-7, with a weak D call TRBD2 (6 bases). Per the germline V gene, CDR1 is GTSNPN and CDR2 is SVGIG (reference sequence). The V gene lost 2 bases and the J gene lost 4 bases, with 9 bases spanning the gap. The CDR3 runs 12 residues. CDR3 loop: CAWSPRGYEQYF. The CDR3 DNA reads TGTGCCTGGAGTCCCCGGGGGTACGAGCAGTACTTC.

The gene calls are TRBV5-1 and TRBJ1-2, with D perhaps matching TRBD1 (5 bases). CDR1 SGHRS and CDR2 YFSETQ come from the germline V gene. This CDR3 is 17 amino acids long. V was shortened by 0 bases and J by 4 bases, with 19 bases between the two germline ends. CDR3 in amino acids: CASSLGLRMVRGYGYTF. CDR3 coding DNA: TGCGCCAGCAGCTTGGGCCTCCGAATGGTTAGGGGCTATGGCTACACCTTC.

This clone occurred a few times. CDR3 sequence reads: CASSFGGASYEQYF. CDR3 nucleotide sequence: TGTGCCAGCAGCTTTGGCGGGGCCTCCTACGAGCAGTACTTC. The gene calls are TRBV7-2 and TRBJ2-7; possible D gene TRBD2, 6 bases. V gave up 3 bases and J gave up 0 bases, with 9 bases separating them. The V gene's germline CDR1 is SGHTA and CDR2 FQGNSA. The CDR3 is 14 residues long.

This chain links TRBV7-6 with TRBJ2-7; TRBD2 might be the D (5 bases). CDR1 and CDR2 from the germline V gene are SGHVS and FNYEAQ. There are 14 residues in the CDR3. V was clipped by 5 bases and J by 5 bases, with 16 bases between them. The CDR3 DNA reads TGTGCCAGCAGCCCTTACGGGAACGGCGACGAGCAGTACTTC. Amino acid sequence: CASSPYGNGDEQYF.

The rearrangement uses TRBV5-4 and TRBJ2-7, with TRBD2 identical over 13 bases. V lost 3 bases and J lost 5; bases outside the gene matches: 11. Germline V gene data show CDR1 as SGHNT and CDR2 as YYREEE (reference sequence). The CDR3 is made up of 17 amino acids. This chain's CDR3 is CASSSPLAGGAKDEQYF. The CDR3 nucleotides read TGTGCCAGCAGCTCCCCACTAGCGGGAGGGGCTAAAGACGAGCAGTACTTC.

The chain couples TRBV11-3 to TRBJ2-4; TRBD2 agrees at 10 bases. Unmatched junction bases numbered 6, after V lost 1 base and J lost 3 bases. The CDR3 loop spans 17 amino acids. Germline assignment: CDR1 SGHNT and CDR2 YENEEA. CDR3 DNA sequence: TGTGCCAGCAGCTTAGTTGGGACTAGCGCCTACAAAAACATTCAGTACTTC. Translated: CASSLVGTSAYKNIQYF.

The J gene is TRBJ2-7, the V gene TRBV2; 10 nucleotides align to TRBD2. Germline loops: CDR1 SNHLY, CDR2 FYNNEI. The J segment lost 7 bases and the V segment lost 7 bases, leaving 10 bases of the junction unmatched. The CDR3 covers 14 residues. CDR3 in amino acids: CASIRLAGAGEQYF. The CDR3 DNA follows: TGTGCCAGCATAAGGCTAGCGGGAGCGGGGGAGCAGTACTTC.

The gene calls are TRBV27 and TRBJ1-6, with 7 bases lining up with TRBD1. Trimming removed 7 bases from V and 7 bases from J; junction bases left unmatched: 7. CDR1 and CDR2 (germline): MNHEY, SMNVEV (reference sequence). The length of the CDR3 is 14 residues. The CDR3 DNA reads TGTGCCAGCACCCCAGGGACAGCGAATTCACCCCTCCACTTT. Amino acids: CASTPGTANSPLHF.

V gene TRBV7-9 combines with J gene TRBJ1-1; TRBD1 matches at 7 bases. V gave up 3 bases and J gave up 1 base; unmatched junction bases: 8. The CDR3 totals 16 residues. CDR1 is SEHNR and CDR2 is FQNEAQ in the germline V gene (reference sequence). CDR3 loop: CASSFLPGQRNTEAFF. The CDR3 DNA follows: TGTGCCAGCAGCTTTCTCCCGGGACAGAGGAACACTGAAGCTTTCTTT.

The chain links TRBV10-3 to TRBJ1-5, with D perhaps matching TRBD1 (5 bases). The CDR3 contains 14 residues. Trimming stripped 6 bases from V and 2 bases from J, with 11 bases between. CDR1 ENHRY and CDR2 SYGVKD come from the germline V gene. DNA for the CDR3: TGTGCCATCAGACAGGAATGGGGCAATCAGCCCCAGCATTTT. Protein sequence: CAIRQEWGNQPQHF.

This chain joins TRBV6-1 and TRBJ2-1; 10 bases map to TRBD1. Trimming cost V 5 bases and J 4 bases; bases outside gene matches: 5. CDR1 is MNHNS and CDR2 is SASEGT in the germline V gene. CDR3 length: 15 residues. CDR3 nucleotides: TGTGCCAGCAGTTTGGACAGGGGGGATTACAATGAGCAGTTCTTC. Protein sequence: CASSLDRGDYNEQFF.